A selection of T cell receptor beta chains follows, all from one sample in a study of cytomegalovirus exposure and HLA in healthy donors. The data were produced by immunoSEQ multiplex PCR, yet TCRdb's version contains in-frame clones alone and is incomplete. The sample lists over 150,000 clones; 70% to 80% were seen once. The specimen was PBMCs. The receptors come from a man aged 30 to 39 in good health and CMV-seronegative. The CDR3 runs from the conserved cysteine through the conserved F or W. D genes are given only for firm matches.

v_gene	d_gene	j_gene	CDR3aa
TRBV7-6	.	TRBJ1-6	CASSLERFSPLHF
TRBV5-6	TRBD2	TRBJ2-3	CASSLFTGGRDTQYF
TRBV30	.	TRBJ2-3	CAWSPLRGSTDTQYF
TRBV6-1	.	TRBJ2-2	CASSEAGPSGTGELFF
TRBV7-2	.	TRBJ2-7	CASSARTTGFWGQYF
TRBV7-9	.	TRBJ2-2	CASTHGVGTGELFF
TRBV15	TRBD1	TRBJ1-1	CATRGQGRNTEAFF
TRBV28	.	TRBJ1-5	CASASSEAANQPQHF
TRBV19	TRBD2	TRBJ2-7	CASSIKRGVYEQYF
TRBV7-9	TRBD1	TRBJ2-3	CASSSPGQGKDTQYF
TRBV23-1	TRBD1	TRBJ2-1	CAISRDRVYNEQFF
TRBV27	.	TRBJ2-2	CASSLSSQVTGELFF
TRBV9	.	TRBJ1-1	CASSVGGSLNTEAFF
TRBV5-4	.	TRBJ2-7	CASSSPQGSYEQYF
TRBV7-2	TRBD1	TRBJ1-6	CASSPILTGGAGRSPLHF
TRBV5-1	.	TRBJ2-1	CASRQEDTSYNEQFF
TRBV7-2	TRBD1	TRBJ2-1	CASSPRTGTFYNEQFF
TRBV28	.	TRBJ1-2	CASSLGAHDGYTF
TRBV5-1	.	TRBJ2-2	CASSSSTGTGELFF
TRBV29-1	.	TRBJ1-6	CSVRRDTESPLHF
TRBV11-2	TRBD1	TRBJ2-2	CASSSSGTGKNPGELFF
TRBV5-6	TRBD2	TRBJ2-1	CASSSLAGGLNEQFF
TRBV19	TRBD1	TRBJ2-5	CASSPSLGQGETQYF
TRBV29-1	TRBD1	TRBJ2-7	CSVGGDRFREQYF
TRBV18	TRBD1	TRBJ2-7	CASSPPVGGDYYEQYF
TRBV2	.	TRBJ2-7	CASTKKGGGINEQYF
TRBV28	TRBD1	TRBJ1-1	CASSSPGQGTTEAFF
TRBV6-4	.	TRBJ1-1	CASSLPGKQGPEAFF
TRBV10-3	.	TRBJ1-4	CATKNSTNEKLFF
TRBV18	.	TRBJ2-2	CASQADSRTGELFF
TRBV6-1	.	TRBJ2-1	CASSESRGASYNEQFF
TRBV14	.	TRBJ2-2	CASSQRTATNTGELFF
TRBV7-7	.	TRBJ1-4	CASSRGVREGRTNEKLFF
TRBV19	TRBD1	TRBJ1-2	CASSSRTGDGYTF
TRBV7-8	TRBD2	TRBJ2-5	CASSLDRAGAEETQYF
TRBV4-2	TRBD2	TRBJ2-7	CASSQAAGGSSYEQYF
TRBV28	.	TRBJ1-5	CASIAGGVNQPQHF